These 5 T cell receptor beta chains originate from one sample sequenced in a study of blood T cell repertoires in COVID-19. The table came from immunoSEQ multiplex PCR; TCRdb's copy has only in-frame clones and leaves some out. The table lists more than 150,000 clones, about 90% of them singletons. Sequencing input: peripheral blood. Every receptor here comes from a man in his forties with active or convalescent COVID-19.

CDR3: CASSVAERGYDEQYF. In nucleotides, the CDR3 is TGTGCCAGCAGCGTAGCTGAACGGGGGTACGACGAGCAGTACTTC. This chain connects TRBV9 to TRBJ2-7, with D perhaps TRBD2 (6 bases). Trimming left V 0 bases short and J 5 bases short, with 15 bases between. In germline, CDR1 is SGDLS, CDR2 YYNGEE. The CDR3 has 15 residues.

The chain couples TRBV29-1 to TRBJ1-4; 9 positions agree with TRBD1. This CDR3 is built from 18 residues. Losses at the gene ends were 3 bases for V and 2 bases for J; bases not matched to a gene: 13. Germline assignment: CDR1 SQVTM and CDR2 ANQGSEA. CDR3 DNA: TGCAGCGTTGAGAACCCGGGACAGGGATCGTCGACTAATGAAAAACTGTTTTTT. This translates into CSVENPGQGSSTNEKLFF.

This clone was detected only once. The chain has TRBV7-2 and TRBJ2-3; 9 nucleotides match TRBD1. The CDR3 is made up of 15 amino acids. V shed 5 bases and J 6 bases; nucleotides not matched to a gene: 9. The germline gives CDR1 SGHTA, CDR2 FQGNSA. The CDR3 is CASSPPDRGWDTQYF. The CDR3 DNA follows: TGTGCCAGCAGCCCCCCGGACAGGGGATGGGATACGCAGTATTTT.

The chain recombines TRBV5-1 with TRBJ1-6; TRBD1 matches at 7 bases. Germline V gene sequence: CDR1 SGHRS, CDR2 YFSETQ. The CDR3 extends over 15 amino acids. V was pared by 4 bases and J by 7 bases, with 8 bases of the junction left unmatched. CDR3 DNA sequence: TGCGCCAGCAGCGTAGGGGACAGAATGAATTCACCCCTCCACTTT. This gives the protein CASSVGDRMNSPLHF.

V and J are TRBV3-1 (or the pseudogene TRBV3-2) and TRBJ2-7; a weak D match, TRBD2 (7 bases). Germline-derived CDR1 and CDR2 are LGHDT and YNNKEL (reference sequence). V was cut by 1 base and J by 5 bases, with 21 bases left in between. The CDR3 contains 17 residues. The CDR3 DNA reads as TGTGCCAGCAGCCAAGGTCTAGGGGGGGCCCTCCTCAACGAGCAGTACTTC. This encodes CASSQGLGGALLNEQYF.